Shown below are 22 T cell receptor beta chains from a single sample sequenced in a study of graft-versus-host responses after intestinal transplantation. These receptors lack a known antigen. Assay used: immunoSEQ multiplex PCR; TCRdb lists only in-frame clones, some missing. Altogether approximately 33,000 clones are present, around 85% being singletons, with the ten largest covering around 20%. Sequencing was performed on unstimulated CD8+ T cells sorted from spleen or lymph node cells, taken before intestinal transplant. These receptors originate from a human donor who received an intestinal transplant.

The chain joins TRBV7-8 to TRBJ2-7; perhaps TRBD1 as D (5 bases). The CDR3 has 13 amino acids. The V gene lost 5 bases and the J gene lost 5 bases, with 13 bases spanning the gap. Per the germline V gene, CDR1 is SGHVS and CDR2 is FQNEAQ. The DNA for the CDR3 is TGTGCCAGCAGCCCAGACAGAGACCACGAGCAGTACTTC. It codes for CASSPDRDHEQYF.

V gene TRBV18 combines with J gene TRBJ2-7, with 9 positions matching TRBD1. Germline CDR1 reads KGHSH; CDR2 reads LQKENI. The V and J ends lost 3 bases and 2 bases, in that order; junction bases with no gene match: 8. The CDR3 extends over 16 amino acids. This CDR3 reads CASSPLGQGPTYEQYF. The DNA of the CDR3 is TGTGCCAGCTCACCCTTGGGACAGGGCCCTACCTACGAGCAGTACTTC. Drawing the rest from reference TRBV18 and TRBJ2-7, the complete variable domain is NAGVMQNPRHLVRRRGQEARLRCSPMKGHSHVYWYRQLPEEGLKFMVYLQKENIIDESGMPKERFSAEFPKEGPSILRIQQVVRGDSAAYFCASSPLGQGPTYEQYFGPGTRLTVT.

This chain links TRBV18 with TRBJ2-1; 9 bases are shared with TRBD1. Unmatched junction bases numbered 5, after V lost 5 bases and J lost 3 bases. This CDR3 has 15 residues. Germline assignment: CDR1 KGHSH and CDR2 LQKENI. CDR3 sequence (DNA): TGTGCCAGCTCAACCGACAGGGGGTTCTACAATGAGCAGTTCTTC. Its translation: CASSTDRGFYNEQFF.

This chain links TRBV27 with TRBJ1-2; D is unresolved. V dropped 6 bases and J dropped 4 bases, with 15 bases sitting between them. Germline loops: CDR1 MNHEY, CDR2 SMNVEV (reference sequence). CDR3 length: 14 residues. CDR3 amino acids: CASSPGRALYGYTF. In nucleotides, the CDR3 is TGTGCCAGCAGCCCCGGGAGGGCTCTCTATGGCTACACCTTC.

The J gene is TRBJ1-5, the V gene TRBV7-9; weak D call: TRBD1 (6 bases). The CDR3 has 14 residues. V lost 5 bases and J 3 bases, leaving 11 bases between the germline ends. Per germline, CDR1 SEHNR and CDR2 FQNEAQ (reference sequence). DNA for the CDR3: TGTGCCAGCAGCACTGGACAGTCCAATCAGCCCCAGCATTTT. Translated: CASSTGQSNQPQHF. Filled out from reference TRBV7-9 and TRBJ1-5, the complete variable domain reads DTGVSQNPRHKITKRGQNVTFRCDPISEHNRLYWYRQTLGQGPEFLTYFQNEAQLEKSRLLSDRFSAERPKGSFSTLEIQRTEQGDSAMYLCASSTGQSNQPQHFGDGTRLSIL.

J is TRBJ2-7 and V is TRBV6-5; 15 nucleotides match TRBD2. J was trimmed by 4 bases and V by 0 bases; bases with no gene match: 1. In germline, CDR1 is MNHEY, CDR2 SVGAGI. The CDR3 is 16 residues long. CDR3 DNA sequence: TGTGCCAGCAGTTACTCGGGGACTAGCGGGGGGTACGAGCAGTACTTC. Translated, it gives CASSYSGTSGGYEQYF.

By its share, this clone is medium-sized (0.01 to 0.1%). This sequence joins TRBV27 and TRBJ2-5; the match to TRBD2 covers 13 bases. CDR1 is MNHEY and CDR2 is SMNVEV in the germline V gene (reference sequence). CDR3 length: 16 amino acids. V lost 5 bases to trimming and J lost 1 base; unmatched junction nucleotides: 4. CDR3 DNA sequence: TGTGCCAGCAGTCAGGGACTAGCGGGGCTCCAAGAGACCCAGTACTTC. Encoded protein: CASSQGLAGLQETQYF.

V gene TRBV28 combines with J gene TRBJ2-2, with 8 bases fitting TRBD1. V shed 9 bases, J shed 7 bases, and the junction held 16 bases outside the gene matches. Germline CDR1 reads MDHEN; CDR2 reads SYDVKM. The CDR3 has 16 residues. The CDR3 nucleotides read TGTGCCAGTGGCAGCCCTTCAGGGGGCGCGTACGGGGAGCTGTTTTTT. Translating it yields CASGSPSGGAYGELFF.

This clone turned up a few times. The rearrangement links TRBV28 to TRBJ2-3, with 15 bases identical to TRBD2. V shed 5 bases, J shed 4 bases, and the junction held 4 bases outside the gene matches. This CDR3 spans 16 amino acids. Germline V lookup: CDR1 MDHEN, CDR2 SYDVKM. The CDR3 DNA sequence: TGTGCCAGCAGTAACGGACTAGCGGGAGGGTCAGATACGCAGTATTTT. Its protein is CASSNGLAGGSDTQYF.

The CDR3 is CASSPRSKEPGANVLTF. The DNA for the CDR3 is TGTGCCAGCAGCCCCCGATCTAAAGAGCCTGGGGCCAACGTCCTGACTTTC. V usage is TRBV11-3 and J usage is TRBJ2-6; D not resolved. V was clipped by 5 bases and J by 2 bases, with 16 bases between them. CDR3 length: 17 amino acids. Germline CDR1 is SGHNT and CDR2 is YENEEA.

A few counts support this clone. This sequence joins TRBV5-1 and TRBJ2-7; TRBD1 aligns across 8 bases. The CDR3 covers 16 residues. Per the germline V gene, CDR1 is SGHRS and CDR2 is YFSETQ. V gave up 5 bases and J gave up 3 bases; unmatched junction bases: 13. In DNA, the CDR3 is TGCGCCAGCAGATCGCCCCGGGACAGGCCGGACTACGAGCAGTACTTC. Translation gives CASRSPRDRPDYEQYF.

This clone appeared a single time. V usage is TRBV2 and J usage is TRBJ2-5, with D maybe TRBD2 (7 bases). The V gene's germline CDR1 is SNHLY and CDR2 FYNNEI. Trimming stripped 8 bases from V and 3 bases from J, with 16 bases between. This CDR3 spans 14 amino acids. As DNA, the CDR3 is TGTGCCAGCGGGGGGGCTCTCCCAAAAGAGACCCAGTACTTC. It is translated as CASGGALPKETQYF.

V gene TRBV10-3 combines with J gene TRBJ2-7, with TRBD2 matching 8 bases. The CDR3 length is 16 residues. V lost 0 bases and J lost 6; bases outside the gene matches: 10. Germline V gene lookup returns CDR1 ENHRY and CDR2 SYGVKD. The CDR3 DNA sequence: TGTGCCATCAGTGAGTCTACCCGGGAGGGCCGTACCGAGCAGTACTTC. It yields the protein CAISESTREGRTEQYF.

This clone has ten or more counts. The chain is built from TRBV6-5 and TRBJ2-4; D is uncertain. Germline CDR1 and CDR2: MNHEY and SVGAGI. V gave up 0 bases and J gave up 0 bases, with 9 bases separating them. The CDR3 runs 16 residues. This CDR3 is CASSYSGSLAKNIQYF. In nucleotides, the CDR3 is TGTGCCAGCAGTTACTCGGGCTCTTTAGCCAAAAACATTCAGTACTTC.

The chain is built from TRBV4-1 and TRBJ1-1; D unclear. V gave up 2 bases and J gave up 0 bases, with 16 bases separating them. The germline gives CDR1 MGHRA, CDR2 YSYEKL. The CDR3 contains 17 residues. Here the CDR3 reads CASSQRRSISMNTEAFF. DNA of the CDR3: TGCGCCAGCAGCCAACGCAGGTCCATTTCTATGAACACTGAAGCTTTCTTT.

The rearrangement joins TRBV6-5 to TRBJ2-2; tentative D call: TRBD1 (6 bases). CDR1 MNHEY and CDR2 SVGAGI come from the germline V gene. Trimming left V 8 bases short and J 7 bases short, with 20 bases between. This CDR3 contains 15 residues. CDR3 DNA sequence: TGTGCCAGCGGACAGACCGGGACCCTTGGCGGGGAGCTGTTTTTT. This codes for CASGQTGTLGGELFF.

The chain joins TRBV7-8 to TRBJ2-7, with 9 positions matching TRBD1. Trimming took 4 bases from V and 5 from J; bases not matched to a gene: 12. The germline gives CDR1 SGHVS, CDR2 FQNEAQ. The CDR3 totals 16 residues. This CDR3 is CASSSYRDRVSHEQYF. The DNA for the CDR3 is TGTGCCAGCAGCTCATACCGGGACAGGGTGAGCCACGAGCAGTACTTC.

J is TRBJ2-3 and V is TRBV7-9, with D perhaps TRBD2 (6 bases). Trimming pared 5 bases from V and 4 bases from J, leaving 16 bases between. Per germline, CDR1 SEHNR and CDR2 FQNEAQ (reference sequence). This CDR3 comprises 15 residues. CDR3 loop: CASSHGTEGADTQYF. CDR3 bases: TGTGCCAGCAGCCACGGGACTGAAGGGGCAGATACGCAGTATTTT.

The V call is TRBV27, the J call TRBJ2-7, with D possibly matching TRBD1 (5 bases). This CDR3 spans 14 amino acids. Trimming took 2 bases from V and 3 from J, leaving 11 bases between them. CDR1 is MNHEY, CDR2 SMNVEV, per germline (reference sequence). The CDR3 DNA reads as TGTGCCAGCAGTTTAGGGCAGGGATTCTACGAGCAGTACTTC. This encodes CASSLGQGFYEQYF.

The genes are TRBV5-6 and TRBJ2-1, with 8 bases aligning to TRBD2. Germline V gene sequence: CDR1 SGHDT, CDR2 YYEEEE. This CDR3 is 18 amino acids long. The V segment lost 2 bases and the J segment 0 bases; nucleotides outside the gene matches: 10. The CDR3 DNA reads TGTGCCAGCAGCTTCGCTAGCGGGCTAACCTCCTCCTACAATGAGCAGTTCTTC. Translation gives CASSFASGLTSSYNEQFF. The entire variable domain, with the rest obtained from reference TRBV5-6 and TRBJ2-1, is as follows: DAGVTQSPTHLIKTRGQQVTLRCSPKSGHDTVSWYQQALGQGPQFIFQYYEEEERQRGNFPDRFSGHQFPNYSSELNVNALLLGDSALYLCASSFASGLTSSYNEQFFGPGTRLTVL.

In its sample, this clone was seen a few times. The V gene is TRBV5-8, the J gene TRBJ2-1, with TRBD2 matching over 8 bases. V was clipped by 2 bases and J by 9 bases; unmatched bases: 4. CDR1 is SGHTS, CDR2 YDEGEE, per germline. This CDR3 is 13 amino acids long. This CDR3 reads CASSFGAGGEQFF. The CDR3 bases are TGTGCCAGCAGCTTCGGGGCGGGAGGTGAGCAGTTCTTC.

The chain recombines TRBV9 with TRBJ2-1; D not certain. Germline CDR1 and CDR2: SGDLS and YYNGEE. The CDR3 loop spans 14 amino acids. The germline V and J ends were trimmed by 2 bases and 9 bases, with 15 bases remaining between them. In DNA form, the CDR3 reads TGTGCCAGCAGCGTTGACCGGCGCGGCGGTGAGCAGTTCTTC. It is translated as CASSVDRRGGEQFF.